Given below is one T cell receptor beta chain in context. Germline V gene lookup returns CDR1 KGHDR and CDR2 SFDVKD. The CDR3 spans 21 residues. V lost 9 bases, J lost 3 bases, and 30 bases stayed unmatched. The source of the sample is a study of blood T cell repertoires in COVID-19. Across the study: Specimens from acute and convalescent COVID-19 originated in the United States, Italy and Spain. Sources were T cells, B-cell-depleted T cells, or PBMCs; the material itself was cDNA or gDNA.

As handled by the study authors: Cell counts per sample came from amplifying reference gene primers. Clones were sequenced by immunoSEQ multiplex PCR, and TCRdb holds only the in-frame ones, with some missing. From that table come the V and J calls and clone size; the DNA was used to work out D and trimming. The top ten hold approximately 2.4% of the sample, which has about 160,000 clones, around 90% seen once. This chain joins TRBV24-1 and TRBJ2-5; TRBD1 matches 7 bases. The sample taken for sequencing was peripheral blood. The origin of this receptor is a young man with acute or convalescent COVID-19. CDR3 residues: CATHCDRESRQLTQREETQYF. The CDR3, as DNA: TGTGCCACCCATTGCGACAGGGAGTCCAGACAGCTGACCCAACGAGAAGAGACCCAGTACTTC.